This TCR beta chain emerged from a study of T cells in Graves' hyperthyroidism and ophthalmopathy. Using RNA transcripts as the source, TCR beta CDR3 regions were amplified. First-round RT-PCR with HTBI primers amplified the TCR CDR3 region. MiXCR was run by TCRdb on the multiplex PCR reads, yielding one entry per CDR3 protein. Among approximately 600,000 distinct CDR3 sequences listed, less than 25% were seen once. This clonotype was seen a few times. The germline V and J ends were trimmed by 5 bases and 2 bases, with 11 bases remaining between them. The CDR3 is 14 residues long. This TCR came from a man aged 25 to 40 with Graves' ophthalmopathy. The chain joins TRBV12-3 or TRBV12-4 to TRBJ2-3, with a weak D call TRBD1 (5 bases). The sequencing sample was made of blood. In nucleotides, the CDR3 is TGTGCCAGCAGTAACAGGATCCTCACAGATACGCAGTATTTT. Translated, it gives CASSNRILTDTQYF.